Each of the 7 T cell receptor beta chains below was sequenced from the same sample in a study of shared clonotypes between healthy human individuals. CD45RO-negative cells were positively selected for CCR7, leaving out terminally differentiated effector memory CD45RA+ cells. The method was immunoSEQ multiplex PCR; TCRdb's version includes in-frame clones alone and lacks a portion of them. The sample comprises approximately 2,000,000 clones, approximately 92% of which are singletons, and around 1.8% rests with the top ten. Sequencing used naive CD8+ T cells from PBMCs. These receptors originate from a man between 18 and 35 years old in good health. Some clones in this sample may be carry-over from other donors' samples.

This chain joins TRBV29-1 and TRBJ2-3; 7 bases are shared with TRBD1. The CDR3 is made up of 15 amino acids. V lost 6 bases and J lost 0; bases outside the gene matches: 9. CDR1 is SQVTM and CDR2 is ANQGSEA in the germline V gene. CDR3 bases: TGCAGCGTGGATGGACAGGACTTTAGCACAGATACGCAGTATTTT. This codes for CSVDGQDFSTDTQYF.

This chain connects TRBV19 to TRBJ2-7, with D uncertain. Germline-derived CDR1 and CDR2 are LNHDA and SQIVND (reference sequence). This CDR3 region has 14 residues. The ends were cut back, 1 base at V and 0 bases at J, with 7 bases in the middle. The CDR3 coding sequence is TGTGCCAGTAGTATAGGTGATGGCTCCTACGAGCAGTACTTC. The encoded protein is CASSIGDGSYEQYF. Variable domain in full (rest from reference TRBV19 and TRBJ2-7): DGGITQSPKYLFRKEGQNVTLSCEQNLNHDAMYWYRQDPGQGLRLIYYSQIVNDFQKGDIAEGYSVSREKKESFPLTVTSAQKNPTAFYLCASSIGDGSYEQYFGPGTRLTVT.

The CDR3 DNA reads TGTGCCATCAGTGCTCAACAGGGGGTCTCCTACGAGCAGTACTTC. Residues: CAISAQQGVSYEQYF. The V gene is TRBV10-3, the J gene TRBJ2-7, with 8 bases lining up with TRBD1. The germline V gene encodes CDR1 ENHRY and CDR2 SYGVKD. Trimming removed 4 bases from V and 0 bases from J; junction bases left unmatched: 5. This CDR3 is built from 15 residues.

J is TRBJ2-7 and V is TRBV4-1, with 9 bases matching TRBD2. The CDR3 length is 17 residues. J gave up 3 bases and V 2 bases, and 11 bases lay outside the gene matches. The germline V gene has CDR1 MGHRA and CDR2 YSYEKL. The CDR3 DNA sequence: TGCGCCAGCAGCCAAAGGGGGACTAGCCGTCGCGGCTACGAGCAGTACTTC. Protein sequence: CASSQRGTSRRGYEQYF.

The CDR3 spells CASSWSHEQYF. For the CDR3, the DNA is TGCGCCAGCAGCTGGAGTCACGAGCAGTACTTC. The rearrangement joins TRBV4-1 to TRBJ2-5, with D hard to call. The J call may be mistaken, given a closer DNA end match to TRBJ2-7. The CDR3 spans 11 residues. The germline V gene has CDR1 MGHRA and CDR2 YSYEKL.

The gene calls are TRBV6-1 and TRBJ2-1, with TRBD2 as a possible D gene (5 bases). Trimming removed 3 bases at V and 4 bases at J, with 19 bases between. CDR3 length equals 17 residues. Germline V gives CDR1 MNHNS, CDR2 SASEGT. The chain's CDR3 is CASSEILTSWWYNEQFF. DNA for the CDR3: TGTGCCAGCAGTGAGATCCTTACTAGTTGGTGGTACAATGAGCAGTTCTTC.

The genes are TRBV28 and TRBJ2-1; 7 bases agree with TRBD2. The CDR3 has 13 amino acids. Germline-derived CDR1 and CDR2 are MDHEN and SYDVKM. The J segment lost 7 bases and the V segment lost 6 bases, leaving 6 bases of the junction unmatched. The DNA for the CDR3 is TGTGCCAGCAGGCTGCCGGGGGGAAATGAGCAGTTCTTC. Its protein product is CASRLPGGNEQFF.